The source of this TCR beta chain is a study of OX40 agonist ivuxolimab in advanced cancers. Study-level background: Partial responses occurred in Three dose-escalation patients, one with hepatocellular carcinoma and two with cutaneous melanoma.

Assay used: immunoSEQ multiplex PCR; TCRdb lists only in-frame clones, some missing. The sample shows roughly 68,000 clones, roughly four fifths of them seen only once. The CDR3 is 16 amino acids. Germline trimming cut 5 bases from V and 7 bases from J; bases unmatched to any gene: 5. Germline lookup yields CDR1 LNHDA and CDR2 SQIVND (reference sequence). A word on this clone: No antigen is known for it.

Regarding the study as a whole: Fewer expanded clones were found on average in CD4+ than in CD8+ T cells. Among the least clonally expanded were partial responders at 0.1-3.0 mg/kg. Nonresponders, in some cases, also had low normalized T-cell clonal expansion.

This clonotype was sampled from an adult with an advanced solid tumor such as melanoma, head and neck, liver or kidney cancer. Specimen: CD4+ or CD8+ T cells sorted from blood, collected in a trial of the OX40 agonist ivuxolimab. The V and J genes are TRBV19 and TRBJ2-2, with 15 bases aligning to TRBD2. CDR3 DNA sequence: TGTGCCAGTAGTGGACTAGCGGGGGGGCCCGGCGGGGAGCTGTTTTTT. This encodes CASSGLAGGPGGELFF.